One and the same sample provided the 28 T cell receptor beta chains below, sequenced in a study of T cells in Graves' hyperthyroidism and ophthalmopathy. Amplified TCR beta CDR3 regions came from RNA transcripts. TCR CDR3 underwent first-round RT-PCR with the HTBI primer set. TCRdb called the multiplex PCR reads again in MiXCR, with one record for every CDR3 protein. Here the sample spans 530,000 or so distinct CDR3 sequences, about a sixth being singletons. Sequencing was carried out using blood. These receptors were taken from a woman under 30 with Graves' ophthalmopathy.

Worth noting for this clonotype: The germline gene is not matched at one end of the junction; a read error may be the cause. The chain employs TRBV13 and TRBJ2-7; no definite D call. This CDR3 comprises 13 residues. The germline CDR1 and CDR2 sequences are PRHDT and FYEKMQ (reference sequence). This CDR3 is CASSLEPENEQYF. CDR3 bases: TGCGCCAGCAGCTTGGAACCCGAAAACGAGCAGTACTTC. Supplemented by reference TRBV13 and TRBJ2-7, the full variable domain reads AAGVIQSPRHLIKEKRETATLKCYPIPRHDTVYWYQQGPGQDPQFLISFYEKMQSDKGSIPDRFSAQQFSDYHSELNMSSLELGDSALYFCASSLEPENEQYFGPGTRLTVT.

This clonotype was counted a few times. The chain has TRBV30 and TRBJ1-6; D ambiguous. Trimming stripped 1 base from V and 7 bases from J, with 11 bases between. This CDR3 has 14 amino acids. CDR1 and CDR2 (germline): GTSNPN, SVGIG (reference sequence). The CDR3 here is CAWSASGLNSPLHF. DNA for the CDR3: TGTGCCTGGAGTGCCTCGGGCCTGAATTCACCCCTCCACTTT.

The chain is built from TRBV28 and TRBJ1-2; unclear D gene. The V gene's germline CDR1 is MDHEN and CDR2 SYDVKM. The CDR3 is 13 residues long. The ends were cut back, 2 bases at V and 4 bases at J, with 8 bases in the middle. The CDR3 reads CASSLSQVYGYTF. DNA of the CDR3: TGTGCCAGCAGTTTAAGTCAAGTCTATGGCTACACCTTC.

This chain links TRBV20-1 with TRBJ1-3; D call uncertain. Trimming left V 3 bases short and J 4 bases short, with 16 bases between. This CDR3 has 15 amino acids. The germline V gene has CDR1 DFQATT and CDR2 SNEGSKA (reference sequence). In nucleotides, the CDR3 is TGCAGTGCTAGTCGCTTGGGCGCGGGGGGAAACACCATATATTTT. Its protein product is CSASRLGAGGNTIYF.

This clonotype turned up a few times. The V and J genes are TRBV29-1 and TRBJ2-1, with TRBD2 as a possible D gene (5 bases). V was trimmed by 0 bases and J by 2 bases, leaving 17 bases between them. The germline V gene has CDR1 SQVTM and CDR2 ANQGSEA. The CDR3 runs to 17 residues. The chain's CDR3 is CSVEDFEGSSAYNEQFF. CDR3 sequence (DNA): TGCAGCGTTGAAGATTTTGAAGGGAGTTCAGCCTACAATGAGCAGTTCTTC.

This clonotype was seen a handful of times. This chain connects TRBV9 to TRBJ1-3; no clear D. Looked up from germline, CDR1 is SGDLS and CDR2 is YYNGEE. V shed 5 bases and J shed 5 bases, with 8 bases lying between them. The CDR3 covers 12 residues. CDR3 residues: CASSSNRNTIYF. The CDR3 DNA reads TGTGCCAGCAGTTCAAATAGAAACACCATATATTTT.

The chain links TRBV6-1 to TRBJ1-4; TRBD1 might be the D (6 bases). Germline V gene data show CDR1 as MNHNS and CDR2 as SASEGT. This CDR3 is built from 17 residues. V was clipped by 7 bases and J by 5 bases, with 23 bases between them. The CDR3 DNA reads TGTGCCAGCACCTACAGGGCAGGGGCAAGGGGGAATGAAAAACTGTTTTTT. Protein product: CASTYRAGARGNEKLFF.

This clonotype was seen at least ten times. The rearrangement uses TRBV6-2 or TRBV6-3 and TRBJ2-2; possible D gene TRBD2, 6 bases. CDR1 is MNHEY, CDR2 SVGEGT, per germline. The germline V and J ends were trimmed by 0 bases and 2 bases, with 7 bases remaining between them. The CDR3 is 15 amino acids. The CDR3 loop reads CASSYSGGNTGELFF. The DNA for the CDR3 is TGTGCCAGCAGTTACTCGGGAGGCAACACCGGGGAGCTGTTTTTT.

The CDR3 DNA follows: TGTGCCAGCAGTTCCGACAGGGCCGCCTCTGGAAACACCATATATTTT. It specifies CASSSDRAASGNTIYF. J is TRBJ1-3 and V is TRBV27; 7 bases agree with TRBD1. CDR3 length: 16 amino acids. V dropped 4 bases and J dropped 0; count of bases not matched to a gene: 6. Germline V gene data show CDR1 as MNHEY and CDR2 as SMNVEV (reference sequence).

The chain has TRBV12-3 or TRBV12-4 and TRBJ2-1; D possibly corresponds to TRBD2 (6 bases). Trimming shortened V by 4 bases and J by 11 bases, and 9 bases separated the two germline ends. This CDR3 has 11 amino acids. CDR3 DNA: TGTGCCAGCAGTTCTAGCGATAAGCAGTTCTTC. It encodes CASSSSDKQFF.

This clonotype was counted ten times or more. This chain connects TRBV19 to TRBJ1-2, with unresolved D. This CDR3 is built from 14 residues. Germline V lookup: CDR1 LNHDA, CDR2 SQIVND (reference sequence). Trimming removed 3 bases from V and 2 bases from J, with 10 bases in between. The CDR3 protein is CASSIAGSNYGYTF. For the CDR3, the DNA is TGTGCCAGTAGTATCGCGGGTTCCAACTATGGCTACACCTTC.

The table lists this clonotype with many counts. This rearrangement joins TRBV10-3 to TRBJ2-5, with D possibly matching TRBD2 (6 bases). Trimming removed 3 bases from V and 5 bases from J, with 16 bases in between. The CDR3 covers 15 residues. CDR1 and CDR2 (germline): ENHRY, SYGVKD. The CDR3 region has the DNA TGTGCCATCAGTGATGCCGTTGGGACTTCGGAGACCCAGTACTTC. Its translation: CAISDAVGTSETQYF.

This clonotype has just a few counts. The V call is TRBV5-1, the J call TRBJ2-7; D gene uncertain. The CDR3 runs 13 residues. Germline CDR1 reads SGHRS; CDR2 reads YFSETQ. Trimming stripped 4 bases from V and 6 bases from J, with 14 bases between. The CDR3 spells CASSPLSRTEQYF. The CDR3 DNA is TGCGCCAGCAGCCCCCTCTCTAGAACCGAGCAGTACTTC.

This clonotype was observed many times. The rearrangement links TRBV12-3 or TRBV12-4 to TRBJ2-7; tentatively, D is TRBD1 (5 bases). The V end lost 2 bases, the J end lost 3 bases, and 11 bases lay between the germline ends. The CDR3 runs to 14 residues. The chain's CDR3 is CASSLWGTGYEQYF. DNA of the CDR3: TGTGCCAGCAGTTTATGGGGCACTGGCTACGAGCAGTACTTC.

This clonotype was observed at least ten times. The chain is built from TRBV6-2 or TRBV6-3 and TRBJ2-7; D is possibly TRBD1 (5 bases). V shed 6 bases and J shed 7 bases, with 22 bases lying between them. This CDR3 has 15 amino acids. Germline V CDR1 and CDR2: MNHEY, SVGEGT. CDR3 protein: CASRRGGSYRGEQYF. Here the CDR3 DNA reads TGTGCCAGCAGAAGAGGCGGTTCTTATAGGGGTGAGCAGTACTTC.

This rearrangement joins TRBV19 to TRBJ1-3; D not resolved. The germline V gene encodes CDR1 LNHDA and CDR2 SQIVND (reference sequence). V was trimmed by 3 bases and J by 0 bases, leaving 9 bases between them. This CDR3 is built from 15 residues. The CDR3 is CASSIPFSSGNTIYF. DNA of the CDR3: TGTGCCAGTAGTATCCCGTTTAGCTCTGGAAACACCATATATTTT. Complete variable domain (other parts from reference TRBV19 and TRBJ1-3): DGGITQSPKYLFRKEGQNVTLSCEQNLNHDAMYWYRQDPGQGLRLIYYSQIVNDFQKGDIAEGYSVSREKKESFPLTVTSAQKNPTAFYLCASSIPFSSGNTIYFGEGSWLTVV.

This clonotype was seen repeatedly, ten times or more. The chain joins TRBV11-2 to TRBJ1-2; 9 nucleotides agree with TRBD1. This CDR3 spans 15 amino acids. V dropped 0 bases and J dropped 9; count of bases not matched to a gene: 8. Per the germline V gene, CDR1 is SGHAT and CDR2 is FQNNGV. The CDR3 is CASSLDLWDRESYTF. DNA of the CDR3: TGTGCCAGCAGCTTAGATCTATGGGACAGGGAAAGCTACACCTTC. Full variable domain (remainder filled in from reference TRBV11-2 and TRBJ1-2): EAGVAQSPRYKIIEKRQSVAFWCNPISGHATLYWYQQILGQGPKLLIQFQNNGVVDDSQLPKDRFSAERLKGVDSTLKIQPAKLEDSAVYLCASSLDLWDRESYTFGSGTRLTVV.

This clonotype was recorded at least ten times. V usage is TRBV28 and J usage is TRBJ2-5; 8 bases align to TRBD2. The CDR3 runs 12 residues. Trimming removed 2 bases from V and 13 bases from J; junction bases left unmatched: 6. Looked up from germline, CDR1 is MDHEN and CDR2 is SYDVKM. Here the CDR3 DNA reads TGTGCCAGCAGTTTACAGGGACTAGATCCGTACTTC. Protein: CASSLQGLDPYF.

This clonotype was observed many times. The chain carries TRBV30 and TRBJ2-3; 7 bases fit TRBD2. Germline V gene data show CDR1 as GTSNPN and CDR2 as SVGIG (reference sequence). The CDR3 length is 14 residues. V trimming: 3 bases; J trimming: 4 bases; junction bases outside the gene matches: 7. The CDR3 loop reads CAWSGGSVADTQYF. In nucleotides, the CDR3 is TGTGCCTGGAGCGGCGGGAGTGTGGCAGATACGCAGTATTTT.

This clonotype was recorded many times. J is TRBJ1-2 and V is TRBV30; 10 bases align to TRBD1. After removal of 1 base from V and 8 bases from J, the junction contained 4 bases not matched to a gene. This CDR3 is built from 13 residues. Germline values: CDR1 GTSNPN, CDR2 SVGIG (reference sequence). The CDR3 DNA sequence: TGTGCCTGGAGTGCCGGGACAGGGGTAGGCTACACCTTC. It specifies CAWSAGTGVGYTF.

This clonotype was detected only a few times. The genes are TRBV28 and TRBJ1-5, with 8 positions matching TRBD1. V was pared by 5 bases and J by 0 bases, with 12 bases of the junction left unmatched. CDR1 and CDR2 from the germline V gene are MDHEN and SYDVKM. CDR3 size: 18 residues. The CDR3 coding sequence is TGTGCCAGCAGTCTCCAGGGGGCCCCCCTCTATAGCAATCAGCCCCAGCATTTT. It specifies CASSLQGAPLYSNQPQHF.

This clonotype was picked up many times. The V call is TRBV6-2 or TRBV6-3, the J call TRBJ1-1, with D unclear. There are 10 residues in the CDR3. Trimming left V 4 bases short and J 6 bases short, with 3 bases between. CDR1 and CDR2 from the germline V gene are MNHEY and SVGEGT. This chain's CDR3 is CASSLPEAFF. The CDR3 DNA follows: TGTGCCAGCAGTTTACCTGAAGCTTTCTTT.

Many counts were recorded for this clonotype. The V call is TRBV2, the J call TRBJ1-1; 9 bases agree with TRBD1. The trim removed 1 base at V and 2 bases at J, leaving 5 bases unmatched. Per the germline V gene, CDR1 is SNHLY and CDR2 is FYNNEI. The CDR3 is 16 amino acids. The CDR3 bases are TGTGCCAGCAGTGAAGATAGGGACAGGGTAAACACTGAAGCTTTCTTT. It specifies CASSEDRDRVNTEAFF.

The CDR3 bases are TGTGCCAGCAGCCAATTAGCGGGAGAGGACACCGGGGAGCTGTTTTTT. Translated, it gives CASSQLAGEDTGELFF. The chain has TRBV3-1 and TRBJ2-2; the match to TRBD2 covers 9 bases. CDR1 and CDR2 from the germline V gene are LGHDT and YNNKEL (reference sequence). This CDR3 is 16 amino acids long. V lost 2 bases to trimming and J lost 3 bases; unmatched junction nucleotides: 4.

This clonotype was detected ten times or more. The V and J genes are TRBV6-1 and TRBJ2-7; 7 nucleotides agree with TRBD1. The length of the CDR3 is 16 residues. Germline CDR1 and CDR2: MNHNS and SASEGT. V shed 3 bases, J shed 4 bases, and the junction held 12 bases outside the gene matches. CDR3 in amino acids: CASSDRVWVRGYEQYF. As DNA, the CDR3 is TGTGCCAGCAGTGATAGAGTTTGGGTCAGGGGGTACGAGCAGTACTTC.

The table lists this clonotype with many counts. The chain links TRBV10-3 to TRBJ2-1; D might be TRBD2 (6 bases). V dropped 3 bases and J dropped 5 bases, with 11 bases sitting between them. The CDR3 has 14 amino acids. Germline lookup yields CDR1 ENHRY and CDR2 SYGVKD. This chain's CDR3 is CAISERGKNNEQFF. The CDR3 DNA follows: TGTGCCATCAGTGAACGGGGGAAAAACAATGAGCAGTTCTTC.

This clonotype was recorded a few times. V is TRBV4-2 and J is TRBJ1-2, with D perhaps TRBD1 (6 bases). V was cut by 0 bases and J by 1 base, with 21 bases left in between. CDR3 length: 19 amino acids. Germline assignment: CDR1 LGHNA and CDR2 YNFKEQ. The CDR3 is CASSQDFFGGGRVNYGYTF. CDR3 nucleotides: TGTGCCAGCAGCCAAGATTTCTTTGGCGGGGGGCGAGTTAACTATGGCTACACCTTC.

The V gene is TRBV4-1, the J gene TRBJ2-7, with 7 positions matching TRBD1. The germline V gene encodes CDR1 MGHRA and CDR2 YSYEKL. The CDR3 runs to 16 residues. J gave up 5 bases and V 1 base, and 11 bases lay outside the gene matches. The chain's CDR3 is CASSQVPDRADNEQYF. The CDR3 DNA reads TGCGCCAGCAGCCAAGTACCCGACAGGGCAGACAACGAGCAGTACTTC.